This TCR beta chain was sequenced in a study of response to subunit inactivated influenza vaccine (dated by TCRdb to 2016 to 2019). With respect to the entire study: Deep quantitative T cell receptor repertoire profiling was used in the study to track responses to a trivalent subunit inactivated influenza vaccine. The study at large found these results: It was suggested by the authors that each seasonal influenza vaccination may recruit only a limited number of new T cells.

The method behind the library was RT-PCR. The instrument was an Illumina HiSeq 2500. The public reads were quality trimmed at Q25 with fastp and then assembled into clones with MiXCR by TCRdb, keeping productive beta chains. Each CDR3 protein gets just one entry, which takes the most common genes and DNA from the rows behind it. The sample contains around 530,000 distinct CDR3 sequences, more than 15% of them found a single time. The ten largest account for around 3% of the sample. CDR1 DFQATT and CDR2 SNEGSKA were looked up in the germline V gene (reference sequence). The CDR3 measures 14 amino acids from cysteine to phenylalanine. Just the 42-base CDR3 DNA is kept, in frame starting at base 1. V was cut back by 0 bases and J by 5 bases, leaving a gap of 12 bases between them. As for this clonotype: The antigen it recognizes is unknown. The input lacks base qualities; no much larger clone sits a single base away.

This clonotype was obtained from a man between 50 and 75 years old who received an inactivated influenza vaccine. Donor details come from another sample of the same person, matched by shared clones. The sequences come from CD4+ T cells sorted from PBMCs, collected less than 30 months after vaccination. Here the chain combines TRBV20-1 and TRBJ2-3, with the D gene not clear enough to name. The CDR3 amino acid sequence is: CSAREPSPGDTQYF. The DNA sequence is TGCAGTGCTAGAGAACCCAGCCCGGGAGATACGCAGTATTTT.